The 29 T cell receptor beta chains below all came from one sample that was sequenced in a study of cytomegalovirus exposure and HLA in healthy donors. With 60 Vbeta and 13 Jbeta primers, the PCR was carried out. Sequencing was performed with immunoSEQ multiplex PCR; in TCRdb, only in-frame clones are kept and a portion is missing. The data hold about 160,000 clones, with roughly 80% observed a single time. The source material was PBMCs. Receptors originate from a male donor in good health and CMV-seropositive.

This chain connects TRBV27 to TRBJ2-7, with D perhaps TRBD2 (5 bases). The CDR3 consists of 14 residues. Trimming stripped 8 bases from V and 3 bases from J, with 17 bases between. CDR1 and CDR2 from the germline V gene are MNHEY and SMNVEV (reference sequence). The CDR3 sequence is CASPRGNLHYEQYF. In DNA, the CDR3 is TGTGCCAGCCCCCGGGGAAACCTACACTACGAGCAGTACTTC.

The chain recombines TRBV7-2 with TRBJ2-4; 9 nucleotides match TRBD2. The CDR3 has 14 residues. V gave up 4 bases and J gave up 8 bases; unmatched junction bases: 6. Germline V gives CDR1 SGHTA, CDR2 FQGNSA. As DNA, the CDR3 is TGTGCCAGCAGCTCCGGACTAGCGCGACACATTCAGTACTTC. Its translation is CASSSGLARHIQYF.

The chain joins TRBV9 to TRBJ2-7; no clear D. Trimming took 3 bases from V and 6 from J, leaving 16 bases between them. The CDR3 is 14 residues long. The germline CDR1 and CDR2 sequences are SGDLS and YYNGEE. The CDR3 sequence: CASSAPGASAEQYF. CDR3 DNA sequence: TGTGCCAGCAGCGCCCCCGGAGCCTCCGCCGAGCAGTACTTC.

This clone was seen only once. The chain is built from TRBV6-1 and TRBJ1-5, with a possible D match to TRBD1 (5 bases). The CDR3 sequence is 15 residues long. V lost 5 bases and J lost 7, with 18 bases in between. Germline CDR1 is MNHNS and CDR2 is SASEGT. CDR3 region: CASSPSVGGRQPQHF. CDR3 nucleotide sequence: TGTGCCAGCAGTCCCTCCGTCGGGGGGAGGCAGCCCCAGCATTTT.

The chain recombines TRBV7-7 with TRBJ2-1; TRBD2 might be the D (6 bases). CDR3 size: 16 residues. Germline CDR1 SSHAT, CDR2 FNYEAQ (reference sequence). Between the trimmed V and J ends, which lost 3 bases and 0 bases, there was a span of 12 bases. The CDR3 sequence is CASSLGVGSSYNEQFF. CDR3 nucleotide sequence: TGTGCCAGCAGCTTGGGGGTCGGGAGCTCCTACAATGAGCAGTTCTTC.

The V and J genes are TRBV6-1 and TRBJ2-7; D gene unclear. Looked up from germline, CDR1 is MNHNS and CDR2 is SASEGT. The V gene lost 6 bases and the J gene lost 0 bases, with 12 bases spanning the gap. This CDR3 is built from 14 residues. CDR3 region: CASSADLVSYEQYF. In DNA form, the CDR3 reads TGTGCCAGCAGCGCCGACCTAGTCTCCTACGAGCAGTACTTC.

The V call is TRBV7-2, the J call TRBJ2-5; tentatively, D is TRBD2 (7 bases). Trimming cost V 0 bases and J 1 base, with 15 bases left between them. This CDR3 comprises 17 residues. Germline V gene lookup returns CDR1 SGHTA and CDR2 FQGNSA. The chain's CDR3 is CASSLAGGGSIQETQYF. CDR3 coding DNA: TGTGCCAGCAGCTTAGCTGGGGGGGGCTCCATCCAAGAGACCCAGTACTTC.

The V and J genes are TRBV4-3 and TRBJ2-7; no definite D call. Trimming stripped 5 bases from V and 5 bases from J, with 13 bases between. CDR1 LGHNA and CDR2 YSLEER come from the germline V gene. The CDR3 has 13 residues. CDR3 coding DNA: TGCGCCAGCAGCTCATACCCAGGTGACGAGCAGTACTTC. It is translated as CASSSYPGDEQYF.

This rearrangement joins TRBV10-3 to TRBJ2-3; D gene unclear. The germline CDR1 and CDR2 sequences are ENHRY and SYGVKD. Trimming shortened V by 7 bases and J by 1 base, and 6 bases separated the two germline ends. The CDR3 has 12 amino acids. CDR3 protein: CAINQGTDTQYF. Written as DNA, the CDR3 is TGTGCCATCAACCAGGGCACAGATACGCAGTATTTT.

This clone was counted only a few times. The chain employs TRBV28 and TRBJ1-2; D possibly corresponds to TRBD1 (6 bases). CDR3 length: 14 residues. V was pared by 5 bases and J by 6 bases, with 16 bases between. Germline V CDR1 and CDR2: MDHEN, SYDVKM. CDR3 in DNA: TGTGCCAGCAGTCCCTTCAGGGGCTCACATGGCTACACCTTC. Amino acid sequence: CASSPFRGSHGYTF.

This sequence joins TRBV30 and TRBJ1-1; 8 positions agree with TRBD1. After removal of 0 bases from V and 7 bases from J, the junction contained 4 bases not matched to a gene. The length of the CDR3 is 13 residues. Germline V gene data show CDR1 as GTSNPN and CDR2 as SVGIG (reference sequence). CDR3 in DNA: TGTGCCTGGAGTGTACAGGGGGTGGATGAAGCTTTCTTT. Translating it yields CAWSVQGVDEAFF. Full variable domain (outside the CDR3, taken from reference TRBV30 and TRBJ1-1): SQTIHQWPATLVQPVGSPLSLECTVEGTSNPNLYWYRQAAGRGLQLLFYSVGIGQISSEVPQNLSASRPQDRQFILSSKKLLLSDSGFYLCAWSVQGVDEAFFGQGTRLTVV.

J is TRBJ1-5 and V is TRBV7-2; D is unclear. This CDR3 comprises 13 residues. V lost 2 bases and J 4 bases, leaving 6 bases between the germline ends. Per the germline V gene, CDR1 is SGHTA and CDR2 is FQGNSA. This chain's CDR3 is CASSLQENQPQHF. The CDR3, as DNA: TGTGCCAGCAGCTTACAGGAAAATCAGCCCCAGCATTTT.

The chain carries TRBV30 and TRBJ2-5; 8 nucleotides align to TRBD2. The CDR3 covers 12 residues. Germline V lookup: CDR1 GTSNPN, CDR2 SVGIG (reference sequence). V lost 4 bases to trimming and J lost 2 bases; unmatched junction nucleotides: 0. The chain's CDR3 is CAWTSGQETQYF. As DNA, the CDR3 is TGTGCCTGGACTAGCGGGCAAGAGACCCAGTACTTC. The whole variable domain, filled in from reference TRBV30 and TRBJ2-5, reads SQTIHQWPATLVQPVGSPLSLECTVEGTSNPNLYWYRQAAGRGLQLLFYSVGIGQISSEVPQNLSASRPQDRQFILSSKKLLLSDSGFYLCAWTSGQETQYFGPGTRLLVL.

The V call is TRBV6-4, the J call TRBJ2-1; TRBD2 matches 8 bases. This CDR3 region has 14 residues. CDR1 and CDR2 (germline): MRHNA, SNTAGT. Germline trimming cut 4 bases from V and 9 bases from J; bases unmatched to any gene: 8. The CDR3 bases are TGTGCCAGCAGTGGTAACGGGGGGGCTGCTGAGCAGTTCTTC. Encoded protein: CASSGNGGAAEQFF.

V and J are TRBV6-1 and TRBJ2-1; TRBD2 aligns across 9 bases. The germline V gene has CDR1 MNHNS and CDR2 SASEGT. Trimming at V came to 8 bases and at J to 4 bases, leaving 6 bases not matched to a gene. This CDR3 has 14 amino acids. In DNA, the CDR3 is TGTGCCAGCGATGCGGGGGGGGGTTACAATGAGCAGTTCTTC. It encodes CASDAGGGYNEQFF.

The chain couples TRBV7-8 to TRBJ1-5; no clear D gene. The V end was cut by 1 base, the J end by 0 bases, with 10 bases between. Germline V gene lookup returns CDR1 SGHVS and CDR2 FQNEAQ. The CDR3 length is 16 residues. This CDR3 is CASSLGSGYSNQPQHF. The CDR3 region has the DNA TGTGCCAGCAGCTTAGGTTCAGGTTATAGCAATCAGCCCCAGCATTTT.

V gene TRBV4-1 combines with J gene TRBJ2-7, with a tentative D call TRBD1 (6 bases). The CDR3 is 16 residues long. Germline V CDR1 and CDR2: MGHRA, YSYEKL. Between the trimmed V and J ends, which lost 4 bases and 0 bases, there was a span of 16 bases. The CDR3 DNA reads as TGCGCCAGCAGCCGCGAAACCGGGACACCCTCCTACGAGCAGTACTTC. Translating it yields CASSRETGTPSYEQYF.

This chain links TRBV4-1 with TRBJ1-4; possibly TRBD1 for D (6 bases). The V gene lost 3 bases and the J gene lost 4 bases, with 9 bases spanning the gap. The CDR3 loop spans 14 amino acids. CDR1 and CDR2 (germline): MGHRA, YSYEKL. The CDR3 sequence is CASSHGQLNEKLFF. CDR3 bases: TGCGCCAGCAGCCACGGACAGCTTAATGAAAAACTGTTTTTT.

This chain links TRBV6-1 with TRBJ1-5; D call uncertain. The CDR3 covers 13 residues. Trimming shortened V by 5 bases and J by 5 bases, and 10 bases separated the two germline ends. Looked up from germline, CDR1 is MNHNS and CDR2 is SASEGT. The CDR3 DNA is TGTGCCAGCAGTTATGGACTATATCAGCCCCAGCATTTT. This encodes CASSYGLYQPQHF.

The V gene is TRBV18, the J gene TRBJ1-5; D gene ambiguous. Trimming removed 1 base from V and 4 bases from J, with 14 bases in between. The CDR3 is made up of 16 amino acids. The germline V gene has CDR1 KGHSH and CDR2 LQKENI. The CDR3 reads CASSPLAGVSNQPQHF. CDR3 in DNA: TGTGCCAGCTCACCACTGGCGGGTGTTTCAAATCAGCCCCAGCATTTT.

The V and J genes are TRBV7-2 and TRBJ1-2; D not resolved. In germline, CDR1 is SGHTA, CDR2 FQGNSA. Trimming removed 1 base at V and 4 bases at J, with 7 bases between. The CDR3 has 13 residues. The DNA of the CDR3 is TGTGCCAGCAGCTTAGAAGCCCTCTATGGCTACACCTTC. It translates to CASSLEALYGYTF.

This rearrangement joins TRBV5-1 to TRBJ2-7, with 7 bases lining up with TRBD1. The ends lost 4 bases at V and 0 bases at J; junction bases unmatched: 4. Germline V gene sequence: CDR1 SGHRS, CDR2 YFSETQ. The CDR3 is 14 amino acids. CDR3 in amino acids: CASSPWTGSYEQYF. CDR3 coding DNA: TGCGCCAGCAGCCCTTGGACAGGCTCCTACGAGCAGTACTTC.

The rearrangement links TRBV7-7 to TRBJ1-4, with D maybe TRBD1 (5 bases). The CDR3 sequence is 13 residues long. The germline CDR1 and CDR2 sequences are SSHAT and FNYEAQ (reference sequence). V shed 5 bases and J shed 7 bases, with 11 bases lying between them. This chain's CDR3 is CASSQGVGEKLFF. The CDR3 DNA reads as TGTGCCAGCAGCCAAGGGGTGGGTGAAAAACTGTTTTTT.

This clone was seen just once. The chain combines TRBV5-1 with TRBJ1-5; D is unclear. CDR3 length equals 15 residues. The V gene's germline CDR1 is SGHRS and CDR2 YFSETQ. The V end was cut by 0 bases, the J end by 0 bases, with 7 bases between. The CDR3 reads CASSLGGYSNQPQHF. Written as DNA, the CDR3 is TGCGCCAGCAGCTTGGGCGGGTATAGCAATCAGCCCCAGCATTTT.

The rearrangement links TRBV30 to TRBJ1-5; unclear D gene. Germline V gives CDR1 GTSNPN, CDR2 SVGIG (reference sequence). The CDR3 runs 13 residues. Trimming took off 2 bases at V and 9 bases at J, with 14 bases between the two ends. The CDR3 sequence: CAWSPTPGAPQHF. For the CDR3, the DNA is TGTGCCTGGAGTCCAACCCCCGGAGCGCCCCAGCATTTT.

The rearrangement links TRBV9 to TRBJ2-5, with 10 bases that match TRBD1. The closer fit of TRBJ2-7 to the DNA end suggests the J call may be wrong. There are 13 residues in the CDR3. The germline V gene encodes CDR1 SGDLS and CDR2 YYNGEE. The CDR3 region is CASSRDRGSEQYF. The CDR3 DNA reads TGTGCCAGCAGCCGGGACAGGGGATCCGAGCAGTACTTC.

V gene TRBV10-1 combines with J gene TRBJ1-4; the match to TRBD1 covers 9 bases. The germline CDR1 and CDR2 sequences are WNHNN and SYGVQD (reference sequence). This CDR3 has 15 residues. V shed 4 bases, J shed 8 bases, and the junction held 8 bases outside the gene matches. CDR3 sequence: CASSGHRGLREKLFF. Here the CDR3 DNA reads TGCGCCAGCAGTGGACACAGGGGGCTTCGGGAAAAACTGTTTTTT.

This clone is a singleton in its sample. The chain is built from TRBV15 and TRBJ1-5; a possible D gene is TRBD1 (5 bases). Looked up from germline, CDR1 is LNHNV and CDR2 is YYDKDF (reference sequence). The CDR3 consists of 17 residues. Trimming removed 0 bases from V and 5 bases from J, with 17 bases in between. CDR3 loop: CATSRDRWGEPYQPQHF. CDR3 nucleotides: TGTGCCACCAGCAGAGATCGGTGGGGGGAACCTTATCAGCCCCAGCATTTT.

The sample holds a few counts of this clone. Written as DNA, the CDR3 is TGTGCCAGCAGGAATCCGGGACAGATGAACACCGGGGAGCTGTTTTTT. Amino acids: CASRNPGQMNTGELFF. This chain connects TRBV2 to TRBJ2-2; 7 positions match TRBD1. V was pared by 6 bases and J by 1 base, with 8 bases of the junction left unmatched. This CDR3 contains 16 residues. In germline, CDR1 is SNHLY, CDR2 FYNNEI.